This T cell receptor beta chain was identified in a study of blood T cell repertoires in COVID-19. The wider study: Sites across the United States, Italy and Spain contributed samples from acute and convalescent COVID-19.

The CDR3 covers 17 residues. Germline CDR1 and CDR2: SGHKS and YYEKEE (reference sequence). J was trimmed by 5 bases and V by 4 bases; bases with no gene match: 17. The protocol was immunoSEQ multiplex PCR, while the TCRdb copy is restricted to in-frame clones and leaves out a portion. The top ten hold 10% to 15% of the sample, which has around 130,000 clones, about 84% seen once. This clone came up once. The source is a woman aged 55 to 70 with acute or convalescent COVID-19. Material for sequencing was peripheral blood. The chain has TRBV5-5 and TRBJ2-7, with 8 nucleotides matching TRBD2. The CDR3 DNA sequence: TGTGCCAGCAGCAACATGTCCCCCTGGCGGGGGGTGGACGAGCAGTACTTC. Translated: CASSNMSPWRGVDEQYF.